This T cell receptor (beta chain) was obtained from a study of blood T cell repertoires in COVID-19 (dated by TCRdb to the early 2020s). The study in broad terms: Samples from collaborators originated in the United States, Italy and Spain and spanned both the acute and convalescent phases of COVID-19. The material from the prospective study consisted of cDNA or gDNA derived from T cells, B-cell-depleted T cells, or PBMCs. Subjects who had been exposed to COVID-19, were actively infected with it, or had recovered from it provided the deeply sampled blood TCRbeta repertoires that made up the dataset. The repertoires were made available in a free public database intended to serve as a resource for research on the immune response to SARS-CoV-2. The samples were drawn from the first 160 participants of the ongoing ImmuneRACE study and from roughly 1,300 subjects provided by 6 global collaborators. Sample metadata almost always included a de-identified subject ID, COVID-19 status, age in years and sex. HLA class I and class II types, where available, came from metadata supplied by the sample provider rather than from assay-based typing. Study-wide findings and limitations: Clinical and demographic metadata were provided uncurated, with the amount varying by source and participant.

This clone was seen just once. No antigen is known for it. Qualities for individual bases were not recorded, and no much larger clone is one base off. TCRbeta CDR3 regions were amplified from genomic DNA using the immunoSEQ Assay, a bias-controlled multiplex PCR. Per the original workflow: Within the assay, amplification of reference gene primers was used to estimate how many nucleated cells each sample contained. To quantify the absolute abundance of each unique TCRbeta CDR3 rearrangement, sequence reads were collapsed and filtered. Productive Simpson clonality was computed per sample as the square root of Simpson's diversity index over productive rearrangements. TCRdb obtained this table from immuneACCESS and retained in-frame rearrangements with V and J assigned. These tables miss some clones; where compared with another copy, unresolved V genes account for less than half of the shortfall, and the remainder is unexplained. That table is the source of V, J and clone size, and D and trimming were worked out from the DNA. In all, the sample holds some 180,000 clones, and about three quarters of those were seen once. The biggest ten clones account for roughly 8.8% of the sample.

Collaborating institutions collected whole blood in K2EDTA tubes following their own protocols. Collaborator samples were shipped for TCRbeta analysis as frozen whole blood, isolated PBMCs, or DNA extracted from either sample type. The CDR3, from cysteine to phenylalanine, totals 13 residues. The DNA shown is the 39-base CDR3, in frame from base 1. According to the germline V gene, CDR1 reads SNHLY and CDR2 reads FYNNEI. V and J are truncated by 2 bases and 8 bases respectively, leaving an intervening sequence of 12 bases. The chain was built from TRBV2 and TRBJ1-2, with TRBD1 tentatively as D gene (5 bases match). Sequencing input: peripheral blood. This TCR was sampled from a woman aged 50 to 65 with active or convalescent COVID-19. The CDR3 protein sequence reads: CASSESRAEGYTF. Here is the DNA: TGTGCCAGCAGTGAATCCAGGGCGGAGGGCTACACCTTC.